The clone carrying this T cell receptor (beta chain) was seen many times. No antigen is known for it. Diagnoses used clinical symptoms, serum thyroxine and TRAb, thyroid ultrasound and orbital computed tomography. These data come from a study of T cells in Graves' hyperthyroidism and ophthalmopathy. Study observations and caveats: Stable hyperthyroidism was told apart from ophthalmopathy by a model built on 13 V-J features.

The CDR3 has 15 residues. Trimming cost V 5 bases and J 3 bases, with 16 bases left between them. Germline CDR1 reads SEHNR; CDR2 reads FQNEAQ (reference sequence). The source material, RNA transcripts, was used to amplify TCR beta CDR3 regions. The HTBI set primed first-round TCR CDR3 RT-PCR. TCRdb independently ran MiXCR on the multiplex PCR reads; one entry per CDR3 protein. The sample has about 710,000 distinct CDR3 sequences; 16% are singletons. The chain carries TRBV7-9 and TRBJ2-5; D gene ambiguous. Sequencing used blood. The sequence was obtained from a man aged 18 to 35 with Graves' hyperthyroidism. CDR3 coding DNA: TGTGCCAGCAGCCCTAAGAGAAGGGTGGAAGAGACCCAGTACTTC. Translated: CASSPKRRVEETQYF. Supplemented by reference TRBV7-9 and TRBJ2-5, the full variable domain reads DTGVSQNPRHKITKRGQNVTFRCDPISEHNRLYWYRQTLGQGPEFLTYFQNEAQLEKSRLLSDRFSAERPKGSFSTLEIQRTEQGDSAMYLCASSPKRRVEETQYFGPGTRLLVL.